The 4 T cell receptor beta chains listed next were all sequenced from one sample in a study of T-cell memory formation after mild COVID-19. One entry per CDR3 protein results from TCRdb running MiXCR on the 5' RACE reads. The sample consists of under 5,000 distinct CDR3 sequences, roughly a sixth of them appearing once. The source material was PBMCs or a T cell subset sorted from them (not recorded which). These receptors were obtained from an adult who had mild COVID-19 (a few samples of this study predate the infection). Cell type and time point are not known.

This clonotype is medium-sized (0.01 to 0.1%). The chain is built from TRBV20-1 and TRBJ2-5; tentatively, D is TRBD2 (5 bases). V shed 5 bases and J shed 1 base, with 8 bases lying between them. Looked up from germline, CDR1 is DFQATT and CDR2 is SNEGSKA (reference sequence). CDR3 length equals 12 residues. The CDR3 DNA is TGCAGTGCTCTAGCTCCCCAAGAGACCCAGTACTTC. Residues: CSALAPQETQYF.

This clonotype is labeled as medium-sized (0.01 to 0.1%). The chain employs TRBV5-1 and TRBJ2-2, with D hard to call. The CDR3 length is 13 residues. Germline assignment: CDR1 SGHRS and CDR2 YFSETQ. Trimming cost V 2 bases and J 2 bases, with 4 bases left between them. CDR3 amino acids: CASSFGNTGELFF. The CDR3, as DNA: TGCGCCAGCAGCTTCGGAAACACCGGGGAGCTGTTTTTT.

Ten or more counts support this clonotype. The V call is TRBV20-1, the J call TRBJ2-5; D unclear. Trimming took 0 bases from V and 5 from J, leaving 10 bases between them. From germline, CDR1 is DFQATT and CDR2 SNEGSKA (reference sequence). The CDR3 runs to 13 residues. CDR3 sequence (DNA): TGCAGTGCTAGAGATTGGTCCACCGAGACCCAGTACTTC. This gives the protein CSARDWSTETQYF.

This clonotype is categorized as medium-sized. The chain is built from TRBV21-1 and TRBJ2-5; the table names TRBD2, a call not compared with the DNA. TRBV21-1 is termed a pseudogene. CDR3 length: 16 amino acids. This CDR3 reads CASSKGLAGGRKTQYF. The CDR3 DNA follows: TGTGCCAGCAGCAAAGGGTTAGCGGGGGGTCGGAAGACCCAGTACTTC.